Shown below are 14 T cell receptor beta chains from a single sample sequenced in a study of tumor-infiltrating lymphocytes in primary liver carcinoma. Using a constant-region primer together with ProtoScript II reverse transcriptase, TCR beta cDNA was made from about 500 ng of total RNA. ARM-PCR was slightly modified, and three nested multiplex PCR rounds with it gave rise to the TCR beta libraries. Use of TRBV1-TRBV30 forward primers with a C-beta reverse primer characterized the first two PCR rounds, which lasted 10 cycles each. TCRdb analysed the multiplex PCR reads with MiXCR anew, one entry per CDR3 protein. The sample consists of a few hundred thousand distinct CDR3 sequences, 50% to 60% of them appearing once. Blood RNA was derived from unsorted whole blood, and germline DNA was extracted too. Sequenced material: peripheral blood. The receptors come from a woman in her twenties or thirties with primary liver carcinoma and hepatitis B virus infection.

This chain connects TRBV6-4 to TRBJ2-1, with 7 bases identical to TRBD2. This CDR3 has 17 amino acids. Looked up from germline, CDR1 is MRHNA and CDR2 is SNTAGT. J gave up 0 bases and V 6 bases, and 11 bases lay outside the gene matches. CDR3: CASRGKLARSSYNEQFF. The CDR3 region has the DNA TGTGCCAGCAGGGGAAAACTAGCGCGAAGCTCCTACAATGAGCAGTTCTTC.

A remark on this clonotype: The missing conserved phenylalanine or tryptophan at the end of this CDR3 makes a read error likely. The chain uses TRBV11-2 and TRBJ2-1; 7 nucleotides match TRBD1. CDR1 is SGHAT and CDR2 is FQNNGV in the germline V gene. This CDR3 is built from 15 residues. CDR3: CTSSREGQLYNEQFL. Written as DNA, the CDR3 is TGTACCAGCAGCCGAGAGGGACAGTTATACAATGAGCAGTTCCTC.

On this clonotype: The junction does not match germline at one end; this may be a read error. V gene TRBV11-2 combines with J gene TRBJ1-4; tentative D call: TRBD1 (6 bases). The CDR3 consists of 13 residues. Germline assignment: CDR1 SGHAT and CDR2 FQNNGV. CDR3 region: CASRLRQDEKLLF. DNA of the CDR3: TGTGCCAGCAGATTGAGACAGGATGAAAAACTGTTATTT.

The V and J genes are TRBV6-5 and TRBJ1-6; D gene uncertain. The CDR3 is made up of 14 amino acids. The germline V gene encodes CDR1 MNHEY and CDR2 SVGAGI. V lost 8 bases and J 7 bases, leaving 15 bases between the germline ends. The CDR3 DNA reads TGTGCCAGCGGCCGAATAGGCTGGAATTCACCCCTCCACTTT. Translation: CASGRIGWNSPLHF.

About this clonotype: Without the conserved terminal phenylalanine or tryptophan, this CDR3 likely stems from a read error. V usage is TRBV4-1 and J usage is TRBJ1-5, with TRBD1 matching over 7 bases. V shed 0 bases and J 2 bases; nucleotides not matched to a gene: 7. This CDR3 region has 17 residues. Germline CDR1 reads MGHRA; CDR2 reads YSYEKL. CDR3 in DNA: TGCGCCAGCAGCCAAGAGTATGAGGGGGCTGGCAATCAGCCCCAGCATTTA. As protein: CASSQEYEGAGNQPQHL.

Worth noting for this clonotype: Relative to the germline gene, one junction end is altered; a read error may explain this. The V gene is TRBV6-1, the J gene TRBJ2-2, with D perhaps assigned TRBD1 or TRBD2 (6 bases each). Germline CDR1 is MNHNS and CDR2 is SASEGT. This CDR3 is 19 amino acids long. CDR3 bases: TGTGCCAACAGTGAAACCCTTCCCGGGGGCGCTGAGAACACCGGGGAGCTGTTTTTT. Encoded protein: CANSETLPGGAENTGELFF.

The rearrangement joins TRBV4-1 to TRBJ1-5, with a tentative D call TRBD1 (5 bases). Germline V gene data show CDR1 as MGHRA and CDR2 as YSYEKL. This CDR3 has 14 amino acids. V gave up 1 base and J gave up 7 bases, with 11 bases separating them. CDR3 sequence: CASSQGRGGQPQHF. CDR3 bases: TGCGCCAGCAGCCAAGGACGTGGGGGGCAGCCCCAGCATTTT.

To note about this clonotype: A read error may account for a junction end that differs from germline. The V and J genes are TRBV11-2 and TRBJ2-1; 10 bases are a match to TRBD1. Per germline, CDR1 SGHAT and CDR2 FQNNGV. There are 16 residues in the CDR3. CDR3 DNA: TGTGTCAGCAGCTTAGCGACAGGGGGCCGTTACATTGAGCAGTTCTTC. Encoded protein: CVSSLATGGRYIEQFF.

CDR3 sequence: CASSVMATTEAFF. The CDR3 DNA is TGTGCCAGCAGCGTAATGGCTACCACTGAAGCTTTCTTT. The J gene is TRBJ1-1, the V gene TRBV12-3 or TRBV12-4; D remains ambiguous. The germline V and J ends were trimmed by 6 bases and 4 bases, with 12 bases remaining between them. The CDR3 is made up of 13 amino acids.

On this clonotype itself: The junction departs from the called germline gene at one end, perhaps through a read error. J is TRBJ2-7 and V is TRBV6-5; a possible D gene is TRBD1 (5 bases). From germline, CDR1 is MNHEY and CDR2 SVGAGI. The CDR3 runs to 11 residues. This CDR3 reads CVTKKGIIECF. DNA for the CDR3: TGTGTCACCAAAAAGGGGATAATTGAGTGCTTC.

Details on this clonotype: An end of the junction differs from the germline gene, which may be a read error. This chain connects TRBV5-1 to TRBJ2-7; either TRBD1 or TRBD2 may supply D (5 bases each). There are 14 residues in the CDR3. The germline CDR1 and CDR2 sequences are SGHRS and YFSETQ. DNA of the CDR3: TGCGCCAGCAGCTTGGACTCGGCGGTGGGGGAGCAATACTTC. It yields the protein CASSLDSAVGEQYF.

This clonotype was detected a few times. The V gene is TRBV7-9, the J gene TRBJ1-2; TRBD1 is a possible D gene (6 bases). Germline loops: CDR1 SEHNR, CDR2 FQNEAQ (reference sequence). The V end was cut by 8 bases, the J end by 2 bases, with 12 bases between. The CDR3 length is 13 residues. The CDR3 DNA reads TGTGCCAGCGTGCGGACAGTCAACTATGGCTACACCTTC. As protein: CASVRTVNYGYTF.

V and J are TRBV28 and TRBJ1-5; maybe TRBD1 (5 bases). The CDR3 loop spans 15 amino acids. Trimming cost V 3 bases and J 3 bases, with 12 bases left between them. Germline V gene data show CDR1 as MDHEN and CDR2 as SYDVKM. This CDR3 is CASSLGQGLNQPQHF. As DNA, the CDR3 is TGTGCCAGCAGTTTGGGGCAGGGACTCAATCAGCCCCAGCATTTT.

This rearrangement joins TRBV5-5 to TRBJ2-7; 7 positions match TRBD2. The V gene end was trimmed by 4 bases and the J gene end by 4 bases; junction bases not matched to a gene: 8. Germline CDR1 and CDR2: SGHKS and YYEKEE (reference sequence). The CDR3 covers 14 residues. CDR3 DNA sequence: TGTGCCAGCAGCCGGCGGGACTACTCGTACGAGCAGTACTTC. It encodes CASSRRDYSYEQYF.